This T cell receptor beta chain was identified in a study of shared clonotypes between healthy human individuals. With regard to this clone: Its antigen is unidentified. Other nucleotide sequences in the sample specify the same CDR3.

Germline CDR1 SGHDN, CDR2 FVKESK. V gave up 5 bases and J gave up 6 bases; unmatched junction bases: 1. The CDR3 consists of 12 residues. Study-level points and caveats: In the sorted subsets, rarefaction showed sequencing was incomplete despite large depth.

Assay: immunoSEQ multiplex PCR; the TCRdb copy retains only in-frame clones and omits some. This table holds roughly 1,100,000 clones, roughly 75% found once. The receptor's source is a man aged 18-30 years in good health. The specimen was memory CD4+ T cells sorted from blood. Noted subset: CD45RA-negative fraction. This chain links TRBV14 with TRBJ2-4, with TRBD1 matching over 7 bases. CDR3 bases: TGTGCCAGCAGCAGGGACAGAAACATTCAGTACTTC. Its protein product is CASSRDRNIQYF.